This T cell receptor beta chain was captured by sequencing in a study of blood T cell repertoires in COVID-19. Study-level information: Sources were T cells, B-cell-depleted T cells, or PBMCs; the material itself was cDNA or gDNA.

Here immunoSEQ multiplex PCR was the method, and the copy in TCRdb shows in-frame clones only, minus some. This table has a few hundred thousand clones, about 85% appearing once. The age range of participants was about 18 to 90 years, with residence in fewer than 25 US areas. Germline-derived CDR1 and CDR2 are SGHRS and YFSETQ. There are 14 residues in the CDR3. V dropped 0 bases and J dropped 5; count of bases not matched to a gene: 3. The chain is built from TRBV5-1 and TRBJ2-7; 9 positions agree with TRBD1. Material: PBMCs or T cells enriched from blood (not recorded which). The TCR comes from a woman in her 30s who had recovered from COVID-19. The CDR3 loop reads CASSLGRTGDEQYF. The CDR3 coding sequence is TGCGCCAGCAGCTTGGGTAGGACAGGGGACGAGCAGTACTTC.